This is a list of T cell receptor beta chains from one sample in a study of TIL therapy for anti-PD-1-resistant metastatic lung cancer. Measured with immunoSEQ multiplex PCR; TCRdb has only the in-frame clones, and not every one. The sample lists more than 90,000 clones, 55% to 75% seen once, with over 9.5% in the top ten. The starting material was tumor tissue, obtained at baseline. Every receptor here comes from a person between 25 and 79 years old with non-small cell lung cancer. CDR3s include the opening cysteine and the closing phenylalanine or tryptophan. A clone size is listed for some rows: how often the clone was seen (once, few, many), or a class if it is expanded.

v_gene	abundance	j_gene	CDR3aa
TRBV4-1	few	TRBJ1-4	CASSPAWGTARNEKLFF
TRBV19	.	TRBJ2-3	CASSIVGTGVTDTQYF
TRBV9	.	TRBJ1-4	CASSPSGTWGEKLFF
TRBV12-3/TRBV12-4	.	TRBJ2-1	CATGRGSYNEQFF
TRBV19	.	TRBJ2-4	CASSGGLAGSLYF
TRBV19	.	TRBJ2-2	CASSILAGAIGELFF
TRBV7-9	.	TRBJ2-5	CASSPRTIQETQYF
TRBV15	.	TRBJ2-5	CATSREQGETQYF
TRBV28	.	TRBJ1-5	CASSLDRGFPLGNQPQHF
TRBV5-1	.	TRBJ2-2	CASSSGPQYGGELFF